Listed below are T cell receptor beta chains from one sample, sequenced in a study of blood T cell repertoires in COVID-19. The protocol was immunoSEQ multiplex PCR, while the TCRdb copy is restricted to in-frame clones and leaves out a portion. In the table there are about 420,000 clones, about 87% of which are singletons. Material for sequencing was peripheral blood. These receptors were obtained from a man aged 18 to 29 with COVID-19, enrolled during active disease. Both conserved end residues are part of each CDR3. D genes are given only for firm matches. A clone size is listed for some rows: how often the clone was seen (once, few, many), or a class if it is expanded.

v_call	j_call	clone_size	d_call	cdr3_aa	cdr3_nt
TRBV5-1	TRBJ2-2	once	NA	CASSLEPSYGGELFF	TGCGCCAGCAGCTTGGAACCGTCCTATGGCGGGGAGCTGTTTTTT
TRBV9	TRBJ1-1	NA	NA	CASSVLRVTNTEAFF	TGTGCCAGCAGCGTCCTCCGAGTAACGAACACTGAAGCTTTCTTT
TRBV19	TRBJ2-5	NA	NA	CASSQTGQETQYF	TGTGCCAGTAGTCAGACGGGCCAAGAGACCCAGTACTTC
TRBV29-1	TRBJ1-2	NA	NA	CSVEDRNGYTF	TGCAGCGTTGAAGACAGAAATGGCTACACCTTC
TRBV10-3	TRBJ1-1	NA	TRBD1	CAARQGVNTEAFF	TGTGCCGCCAGACAGGGCGTGAACACTGAAGCTTTCTTT
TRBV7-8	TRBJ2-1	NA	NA	CASSSGLGRGGVDEQFF	TGTGCCAGCAGCTCCGGGTTGGGGCGAGGGGGAGTCGATGAGCAGTTCTTC
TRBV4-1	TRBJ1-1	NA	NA	CASSQESTELGSDTEAFF	TGCGCCAGCAGCCAAGAATCTACGGAGCTTGGATCGGACACTGAAGCTTTCTTT
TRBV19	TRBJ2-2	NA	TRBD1	CASSGWGQTGRRSGELFF	TGTGCCAGTAGTGGATGGGGCCAGACAGGGAGAAGATCCGGGGAGCTGTTTTTT
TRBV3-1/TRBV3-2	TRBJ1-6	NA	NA	CASRFAGVSNSPLHF	TGTGCCAGCAGGTTCGCGGGGGTATCTAATTCACCCCTCCACTTT
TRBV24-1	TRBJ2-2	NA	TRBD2	CATSAPPGGLAVANTGELFF	TGTGCCACCAGTGCCCCGCCCGGGGGACTAGCTGTCGCGAACACCGGGGAGCTGTTTTTT
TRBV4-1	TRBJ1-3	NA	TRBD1	CASSLGQGARNTIYF	TGCGCCAGCAGCTTGGGACAGGGGGCCCGAAACACCATATATTTT
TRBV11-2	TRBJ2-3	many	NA	CASSFRANTQYF	TGTGCCAGCAGCTTCAGGGCGAACACGCAGTATTTT
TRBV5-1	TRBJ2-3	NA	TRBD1	CASSLQGETDTQYF	TGCGCCAGCAGCCTACAGGGGGAAACAGATACGCAGTATTTT
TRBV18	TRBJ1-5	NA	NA	CASSPDSGGQPQHF	TGTGCCAGCTCGCCGGACAGCGGCGGTCAGCCCCAGCATTTT
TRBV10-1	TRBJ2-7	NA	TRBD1	CASGPGTGDYEQYF	TGCGCCAGCGGCCCTGGGACAGGCGACTACGAGCAGTACTTC
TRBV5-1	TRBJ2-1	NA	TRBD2	CASSLDPRGGEQFF	TGCGCCAGCAGCTTGGACCCCCGGGGGGGTGAGCAGTTCTTC
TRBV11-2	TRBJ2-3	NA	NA	CASSFWRAGSTDTQYF	TGTGCCAGCAGCTTCTGGAGGGCGGGGAGCACAGATACGCAGTATTTT
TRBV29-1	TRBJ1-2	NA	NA	CSVITGFGYTF	TGCAGCGTGATAACAGGGTTTGGCTACACCTTC
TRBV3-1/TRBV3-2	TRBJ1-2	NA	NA	CASSHLYSGRYGYTF	TGTGCCAGCAGCCATTTGTATAGCGGGCGCTATGGCTACACCTTC
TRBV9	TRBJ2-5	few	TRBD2	CASSTGTSGEVETQYF	TGTGCCAGCAGCACAGGGACTAGCGGGGAGGTGGAGACCCAGTACTTC
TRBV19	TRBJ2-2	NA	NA	CASSTPGTLAGELFF	TGTGCCAGTAGTACGCCCGGGACTCTAGCCGGGGAGCTGTTTTTT
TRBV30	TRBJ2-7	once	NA	CAWSTSSVEQYF	TGTGCCTGGAGTACGTCCAGTGTCGAGCAGTACTTC
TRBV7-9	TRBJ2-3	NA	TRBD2	CASSRTSVSTDTQYF	TGTGCCAGCAGCCGGACTAGCGTAAGCACAGATACGCAGTATTTT
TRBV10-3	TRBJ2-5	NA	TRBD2	CAISAQSSGETQYF	TGTGCCATCAGCGCTCAGTCTAGCGGAGAGACCCAGTACTTC
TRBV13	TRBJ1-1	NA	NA	CASSLQGPSNTEAFF	TGTGCCAGCAGCTTACAGGGCCCTTCGAACACTGAAGCTTTCTTT
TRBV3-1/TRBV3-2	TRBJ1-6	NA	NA	CASSQDEGEALHF	TGTGCCAGCAGCCAAGATGAAGGGGAAGCCCTCCACTTT